Listed below are T cell receptor beta chains from one sample, sequenced in a study of identical twins. TCRdb reanalysed the 5' RACE reads using MiXCR and keeps one entry per CDR3 protein. This table holds 650,000 to 800,000 distinct CDR3 sequences, less than 10% found once. These data were also reused for a study on yellow fever vaccine responses in identical twins.

The sample was PBMCs. The receptors come from a woman between 18 and 30 years old in good health. Both conserved end residues are part of each CDR3. The order of the fields is CDR3 DNA, CDR3 protein, D gene, V gene, J gene, clone size. D genes are given only for firm matches. Size is stated for part of the rows, as once, few or many counts, or as a class when the clone is expanded.

cdr3_nt: TGTGCCAGCAGCTTATTGGGGGTACTTGATTCACCCCTCCACTTT; cdr3_aa: CASSLLGVLDSPLHF; d_call: NA; v_call: TRBV7-2; j_call: TRBJ1-6; clone_size: few
cdr3_nt: TGCAGCGTTGAGATGCGGGTTCCCGGGGAGCTGTTTTTT; cdr3_aa: CSVEMRVPGELFF; d_call: NA; v_call: TRBV29-1; j_call: TRBJ2-2; clone_size: NA
cdr3_nt: TGTGCCAGCAGCTTCCTTTATCCGGACAGCTATTTT; cdr3_aa: CASSFLYPDSYF; d_call: NA; v_call: TRBV12-3/TRBV12-4; j_call: TRBJ1-4; clone_size: many
cdr3_nt: TGTGCCAGCAGCCTAAAGGGACAGGGCCATCACACGCAGTATTTT; cdr3_aa: CASSLKGQGHHTQYF; d_call: TRBD1; v_call: TRBV6-1; j_call: TRBJ2-3; clone_size: many
cdr3_nt: TGCAGTGCTAGGCCCGACGGGCCCATTAACATTCAGTACTTC; cdr3_aa: CSARPDGPINIQYF; d_call: NA; v_call: TRBV20-1; j_call: TRBJ2-4; clone_size: few
cdr3_nt: TGCAGTGCTAGAGTGGACCTAGCGGACCAAGAGACCCAGTACTTC; cdr3_aa: CSARVDLADQETQYF; d_call: TRBD2; v_call: TRBV20-1; j_call: TRBJ2-5; clone_size: NA
cdr3_nt: TGTGCCAGCAGCGCTACCATGACTGAAGCTTTCTTT; cdr3_aa: CASSATMTEAFF; d_call: NA; v_call: TRBV7-9; j_call: TRBJ1-1; clone_size: NA
cdr3_nt: TGTGCCAGCAGCTTGGCCGACAGGAGGTCCTACGAGCAGTACTTC; cdr3_aa: CASSLADRRSYEQYF; d_call: NA; v_call: TRBV5-5; j_call: TRBJ2-7; clone_size: many
cdr3_nt: TGTGCCAGCAGCGCAGAACGCGGGAGGGGGGCCAACGTCCTGACTTTC; cdr3_aa: CASSAERGRGANVLTF; d_call: TRBD2; v_call: TRBV7-8; j_call: TRBJ2-6; clone_size: few
cdr3_nt: TGTGCCAGCAGTTTATTGGCCTACGGACAGGGGCACCCCCTCCACTTT; cdr3_aa: CASSLLAYGQGHPLHF; d_call: TRBD1; v_call: TRBV28; j_call: TRBJ1-6; clone_size: few
cdr3_nt: TGTGCCAGCATGGTTGGGGCGGGAGGGTGGTACGAGCAGTACTTC; cdr3_aa: CASMVGAGGWYEQYF; d_call: TRBD2; v_call: TRBV28; j_call: TRBJ2-7; clone_size: NA
cdr3_nt: TGCGCCAGCAGATATACCACAGGCTCCACTGAAGCTTTCTTT; cdr3_aa: CASRYTTGSTEAFF; d_call: NA; v_call: TRBV5-1; j_call: TRBJ1-1; clone_size: NA
cdr3_nt: TGTGCCATCACCTCGGGCTCCTACGAGCAGTACTTC; cdr3_aa: CAITSGSYEQYF; d_call: NA; v_call: TRBV10-3; j_call: TRBJ2-7; clone_size: few
cdr3_nt: TGTGCCAGCAGCTGGGGGACAGGGGAGGAGACCCAGTACTTC; cdr3_aa: CASSWGTGEETQYF; d_call: TRBD1; v_call: TRBV7-9; j_call: TRBJ2-5; clone_size: few
cdr3_nt: TGTGCCAGCGACAGGGGTTCTGGGGCCAACGTCCTGACTTTC; cdr3_aa: CASDRGSGANVLTF; d_call: TRBD1; v_call: TRBV5-6; j_call: TRBJ2-6; clone_size: NA
cdr3_nt: TGCAGTGCCCCCGGGACAGGGGGTAAGAATAGCAATCAGCCCCAGCATTTT; cdr3_aa: CSAPGTGGKNSNQPQHF; d_call: TRBD1; v_call: TRBV20-1; j_call: TRBJ1-5; clone_size: few
cdr3_nt: TGTGCCAGCAGCTTGAAGGCACCCGGGGAGCTGTTTTTT; cdr3_aa: CASSLKAPGELFF; d_call: NA; v_call: TRBV5-6; j_call: TRBJ2-2; clone_size: NA
cdr3_nt: TGTGCCAGTAATGAAAAGGGACAACCCAATCAGCCCCAGCATTTT; cdr3_aa: CASNEKGQPNQPQHF; d_call: NA; v_call: TRBV19; j_call: TRBJ1-5; clone_size: NA